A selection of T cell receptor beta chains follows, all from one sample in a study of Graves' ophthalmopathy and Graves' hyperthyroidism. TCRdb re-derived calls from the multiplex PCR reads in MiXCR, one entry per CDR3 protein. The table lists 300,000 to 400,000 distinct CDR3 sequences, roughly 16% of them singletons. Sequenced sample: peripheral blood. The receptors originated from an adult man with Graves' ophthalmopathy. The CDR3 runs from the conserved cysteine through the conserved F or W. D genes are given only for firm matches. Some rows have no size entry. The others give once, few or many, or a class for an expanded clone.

CDR3 protein: CASSSRWGLVLETQYF
CDR3 DNA: TGTGCCAGTAGTTCGAGGTGGGGACTAGTCTTGGAGACCCAGTACTTC
J gene: TRBJ2-5
D gene: TRBD2
clone size: -
V gene: TRBV19

CDR3 protein: CASSQVPGDTQYF
CDR3 DNA: TGTGCCAGCTCACAGGTCCCTGGAGATACGCAGTATTTT
J gene: TRBJ2-3
D gene: -
clone size: few
V gene: TRBV18

CDR3 protein: CASRPGTGGFSNQPQHF
CDR3 DNA: TGTGCCAGCAGGCCCGGGACAGGGGGTTTCAGCAATCAGCCCCAGCATTTT
J gene: TRBJ1-5
D gene: TRBD1
clone size: many
V gene: TRBV2

CDR3 protein: CAISLTGQGGTEAFF
CDR3 DNA: TGTGCCATCAGTTTAACGGGACAGGGGGGTACTGAAGCTTTCTTT
J gene: TRBJ1-1
D gene: TRBD1
clone size: many
V gene: TRBV10-3

CDR3 protein: CASSSRRGNTEAFF
CDR3 DNA: TGTGCCAGCAGTTCTAGACGGGGGAACACTGAAGCTTTCTTT
J gene: TRBJ1-1
D gene: -
clone size: many
V gene: TRBV2

CDR3 protein: CASSIVKGNQETQYF
CDR3 DNA: TGTGCCAGTAGTATCGTCAAGGGGAACCAAGAGACCCAGTACTTC
J gene: TRBJ2-5
D gene: -
clone size: many
V gene: TRBV19

CDR3 protein: CASSQTDRDKTYEQYF
CDR3 DNA: TGCGCCAGCAGCCAAACCGACCGGGACAAGACCTACGAGCAGTACTTC
J gene: TRBJ2-7
D gene: -
clone size: many
V gene: TRBV4-1

CDR3 protein: CASSLSVVTGELFF
CDR3 DNA: TGTGCCAGCAGTTTAAGCGTGGTCACCGGGGAGCTGTTTTTT
J gene: TRBJ2-2
D gene: -
clone size: many
V gene: TRBV28

CDR3 protein: CASSIATFVPNQPQHF
CDR3 DNA: TGTGCCAGTAGTATAGCAACATTCGTCCCCAATCAGCCCCAGCATTTT
J gene: TRBJ1-5
D gene: -
clone size: many
V gene: TRBV19

CDR3 protein: CASSLLPRRSEQYF
CDR3 DNA: TGTGCCAGCAGTTTATTACCGAGGAGATCCGAGCAGTACTTC
J gene: TRBJ2-7
D gene: -
clone size: few
V gene: TRBV12-3/TRBV12-4

CDR3 protein: CASSPSPQFHEQYF
CDR3 DNA: TGTGCCAGCAGCCCCTCGCCACAGTTCCACGAGCAGTACTTC
J gene: TRBJ2-7
D gene: -
clone size: many
V gene: TRBV7-3

CDR3 protein: CASRSPAEGVYEQYF
CDR3 DNA: TGTGCCAGCAGATCCCCGGCGGAGGGTGTCTACGAGCAGTACTTC
J gene: TRBJ2-7
D gene: -
clone size: once
V gene: TRBV6-1

CDR3 protein: CASSRRGGATIGGELFF
CDR3 DNA: TGTGCCAGCAGCCGGCGGGGAGGGGCAACCATCGGCGGGGAGCTGTTTTTT
J gene: TRBJ2-2
D gene: TRBD2
clone size: many
V gene: TRBV7-3

CDR3 protein: CASSFLSRDLNTGELFF
CDR3 DNA: TGTGCCAGCAGTTTTTTATCCCGGGACTTGAACACCGGGGAGCTGTTTTTT
J gene: TRBJ2-2
D gene: -
clone size: many
V gene: TRBV6-2/TRBV6-3

CDR3 protein: CASSIGGPFSNQPQHF
CDR3 DNA: TGTGCCAGTAGTATAGGAGGGCCTTTTAGCAATCAGCCCCAGCATTTT
J gene: TRBJ1-5
D gene: -
clone size: many
V gene: TRBV19

CDR3 protein: CATSRDLQGSGGETQYF
CDR3 DNA: TGTGCCACCAGCAGAGATCTACAGGGTAGCGGGGGAGAGACCCAGTACTTC
J gene: TRBJ2-5
D gene: TRBD2
clone size: many
V gene: TRBV15

CDR3 protein: CASSYWANRDTEAFF
CDR3 DNA: TGTGCCAGCAGCTATTGGGCCAACAGGGACACTGAGGCTTTCTTT
J gene: TRBJ1-1
D gene: -
clone size: -
V gene: TRBV7-9

CDR3 protein: CASSLLAGRNSPLHF
CDR3 DNA: TGTGCCAGCAGTTTACTGGCAGGACGTAATTCACCCCTCCACTTT
J gene: TRBJ1-6
D gene: -
clone size: many
V gene: TRBV27

CDR3 protein: CASSSLLGGRQPQHF
CDR3 DNA: TGTGCCAGTAGTAGCCTTCTGGGGGGCAGGCAGCCCCAGCATTTT
J gene: TRBJ1-5
D gene: -
clone size: many
V gene: TRBV19

CDR3 protein: CASSESQLNTEAFF
CDR3 DNA: TGTGCCAGCAGTGAAAGTCAATTGAACACTGAAGCTTTCTTT
J gene: TRBJ1-1
D gene: -
clone size: -
V gene: TRBV6-1

CDR3 protein: CASSPVRGEGGQETQYF
CDR3 DNA: TGTGCCAGCAGCCCGGTGCGAGGGGAAGGGGGCCAAGAGACCCAGTACTTC
J gene: TRBJ2-5
D gene: -
clone size: many
V gene: TRBV7-6

CDR3 protein: CASSPPGQIYEQYF
CDR3 DNA: TGTGCCAGTAGTCCACCGGGACAGATCTACGAGCAGTACTTC
J gene: TRBJ2-7
D gene: TRBD1
clone size: many
V gene: TRBV19